A selection of T cell receptor beta chains follows, all from one sample in a study of blood T cells in healthy people across ages. TCRdb re-called the 5' RACE reads with MiXCR, one entry per CDR3 protein. The repertoire has 650,000 to 1,000,000 distinct CDR3 sequences, around 45% of them found once; the top ten carry over 15%. The specimen was blood. These receptors originate from a man of 80 years or more in good health. Each CDR3 is given with its conserved first and last residue. D genes are given only for firm matches. Some rows mark clone size as missing; the rest say once, few, many or name a class of expanded clone.

j_call clone_size v_call d_call cdr3_aa cdr3_nt
TRBJ2-7 many TRBV14 . CASSQTVTYEQYF TGTGCCAGCAGCCAGACAGTCACCTACGAGCAGTACTTC
TRBJ2-5 . TRBV7-2 . CASSLVSSIGGETQYF TGTGCCAGCAGCTTAGTAAGCTCAATAGGTGGGGAGACCCAGTACTTC
TRBJ2-3 . TRBV6-5 TRBD2 CASSSLGLAGDFSTDTQYF TGTGCCAGCAGTTCTCTGGGACTAGCGGGGGACTTTAGCACAGATACGCAGTATTTT
TRBJ2-4 . TRBV7-2 . CASSASPYFEAKNIQYF TGTGCCAGCAGCGCTAGCCCCTATTTTGAGGCCAAAAACATTCAGTACTTC
TRBJ2-7 . TRBV11-2 TRBD1 CASSLDLTGKYF TGTGCCAGCAGCTTAGATTTGACAGGGAAGTACTTC
TRBJ1-2 . TRBV6-1 . CTSSEVGNYGYTF TGTACCAGCAGTGAAGTGGGTAACTATGGCTACACCTTC
TRBJ2-4 . TRBV7-9 TRBD1 CASSIGQGLNIQYF TGTGCCAGCAGCATAGGACAGGGGCTAAACATTCAGTACTTC
TRBJ2-7 . TRBV11-3 TRBD2 CASSRGTSGVYNAQYF TGTGCCAGCAGCCGTGGGACTAGCGGGGTTTACAATGCGCAGTACTTC
TRBJ1-2 . TRBV20-1 . CSAREGASRGYSYTF TGCAGTGCTAGAGAAGGGGCCAGCCGGGGCTATAGCTACACCTTC
TRBJ2-1 . TRBV6-1 . CASSRDSVNEQFF TGTGCCAGCAGCCGAGACTCAGTCAATGAGCAGTTCTTC
TRBJ2-7 . TRBV12-3/TRBV12-4 . CASSNQGLYEQYF TGTGCCAGCAGTAATCAGGGCCTCTACGAGCAGTACTTC
TRBJ2-3 . TRBV24-1 . CATSEGGQSDTQYF TGTGCCACCAGTGAGGGAGGACAGTCAGATACGCAGTATTTT
TRBJ2-1 few TRBV9 TRBD1 CASTPGQGVEQFF TGTGCCAGCACCCCGGGACAGGGGGTTGAGCAGTTCTTC
TRBJ1-6 many TRBV20-1 . CSASGSGYHNSPLHF TGCAGTGCTAGTGGTTCAGGGTATCATAATTCACCCCTCCACTTT
TRBJ2-1 . TRBV2 . CASSPSPHSSPGDNEQFF TGTGCCAGCAGTCCCTCGCCCCACAGTAGTCCTGGTGACAATGAGCAGTTCTTC
TRBJ2-2 few TRBV20-1 . CSARERGRGGELFF TGCAGTGCTAGAGAACGGGGGAGAGGGGGAGAGCTGTTTTTT
TRBJ2-1 . TRBV5-6 TRBD2 CASSSGGLAGQYPRSYNEQFF TGTGCCAGCAGCTCCGGTGGACTAGCGGGCCAATATCCCCGCTCCTACAATGAGCAGTTCTTC
TRBJ2-2 few TRBV24-1 TRBD2 CATSDYRLAGNTGELFF TGTGCCACCAGTGATTACCGACTAGCGGGAAACACCGGGGAGCTGTTTTTT
TRBJ1-2 few TRBV15 . CATSRDGTGVGGYTF TGTGCCACCAGCAGAGATGGAACGGGTGTAGGGGGCTACACCTTC
TRBJ1-1 . TRBV29-1 TRBD1 CSVDVTGVNTEAFF TGCAGCGTTGATGTCACAGGGGTGAACACTGAAGCTTTCTTT
TRBJ1-1 . TRBV20-1 . CSAESDIGNTEAFF TGCAGTGCTGAGTCAGACATCGGGAACACTGAAGCTTTCTTT
TRBJ1-5 . TRBV10-3 . CAISESRDNQPQHF TGTGCCATCAGTGAGTCCAGGGATAATCAGCCCCAGCATTTT
TRBJ1-2 . TRBV14 . CASSQGLADYLYGYTF TGTGCCAGCAGCCAAGGGTTGGCGGATTACCTCTATGGCTACACCTTC
TRBJ2-2 few TRBV5-4 TRBD2 CASSLPGLANTGELFF TGTGCCAGCAGCTTGCCGGGACTAGCGAACACCGGGGAGCTGTTTTTT
TRBJ2-3 . TRBV25-1 TRBD2 CASSGRGLAGVSDTQYF TGTGCCAGCAGTGGCAGGGGACTAGCGGGAGTTTCAGATACGCAGTATTTT
TRBJ2-1 . TRBV4-2 . CASSQEGWTYNEQFF TGTGCCAGCAGCCAAGAAGGTTGGACCTACAATGAGCAGTTCTTC
TRBJ2-7 few TRBV29-1 TRBD2 CSVGTSGNYEQYF TGCAGCGTTGGAACTAGCGGAAACTACGAGCAGTACTTC
TRBJ1-1 few TRBV20-1 . CSAATPGGKTEAFF TGCAGTGCTGCAACGCCGGGGGGGAAAACTGAAGCTTTCTTT
TRBJ1-1 . TRBV7-2 TRBD1 CASSYRGMEAFF TGTGCCAGCAGCTACAGGGGGATGGAAGCTTTCTTT
TRBJ2-6 . TRBV25-1 . CASSEGPGANVLTF TGTGCCAGCAGTGAGGGGCCTGGGGCCAACGTCCTGACTTTC
TRBJ1-2 . TRBV4-1 TRBD1 CASSQTRTGSNYGYTF TGCGCCAGCAGCCAGACCCGGACAGGATCTAACTATGGCTACACCTTC
TRBJ2-1 . TRBV5-6 TRBD2 CASSLRLAAASYNEQFF TGTGCCAGCAGCTTACGACTAGCGGCCGCCTCATACAATGAGCAGTTCTTC
TRBJ1-1 few TRBV20-1 TRBD1 CSALPGGFTYTEAFF TGCAGTGCTCTTCCAGGGGGCTTTACCTACACTGAAGCTTTCTTT
TRBJ2-7 many TRBV4-1 TRBD2 CASSQDLAGGSEQYF TGCGCCAGCAGCCAAGATCTAGCGGGAGGGTCCGAGCAGTACTTC
TRBJ2-2 . TRBV7-3 . CASSLSVGGPNTGELFF TGTGCCAGCAGCTTAAGTGTCGGGGGTCCGAACACCGGGGAGCTGTTTTTT
TRBJ2-5 . TRBV7-2 . CASSGGRLSGETQYF TGTGCCAGCAGCGGGGGCAGGCTAAGCGGGGAGACCCAGTACTTC
TRBJ2-1 . TRBV20-1 TRBD1 CSATSGGLNEQFF TGCAGCGCAACCTCAGGGGGTTTGAATGAGCAGTTCTTC
TRBJ2-7 . TRBV6-1 TRBD2 CASSEGRIAGAFREQYF TGTGCCAGCAGTGAGGGGAGGATAGCGGGAGCATTTCGAGAGCAGTACTTC
TRBJ2-1 . TRBV11-1 TRBD2 CASRPIAGSLNEQFF TGTGCCAGCAGACCCATAGCGGGGTCTCTCAATGAGCAGTTCTTC
TRBJ2-7 many TRBV7-2 TRBD2 CASSLGLAGGQEQYF TGTGCCAGCAGCTTAGGGCTAGCGGGAGGGCAAGAGCAGTACTTC
TRBJ2-1 . TRBV9 TRBD2 CASSVREGSFDEQFF TGTGCCAGCAGCGTCCGGGAGGGCTCGTTCGATGAGCAGTTCTTC
TRBJ2-5 few TRBV12-3/TRBV12-4 . CASSLTGTAQETQYF TGTGCCAGCAGCTTAACCGGCACAGCCCAAGAGACCCAGTACTTC
TRBJ2-1 . TRBV2 . CASTGTWSGEQFF TGTGCCAGCACCGGGACATGGAGTGGCGAGCAGTTCTTC
TRBJ2-5 . TRBV28 . CASRYRAGWETQYF TGTGCCAGCAGGTATAGGGCCGGCTGGGAGACCCAGTACTTC
TRBJ2-7 . TRBV7-2 TRBD1 CASSVRDRGLEQYF TGTGCCAGCAGCGTTCGGGACAGGGGCCTAGAGCAGTACTTC
TRBJ2-5 . TRBV7-7 TRBD2 CASSSGTSGRETQYF TGTGCTAGCAGCTCCGGGACTAGCGGGAGGGAGACCCAGTACTTC
TRBJ1-2 many TRBV10-3 TRBD1 CAISAGTGVASYGYTF TGTGCCATCAGCGCCGGGACAGGGGTAGCGAGTTATGGCTACACCTTC
TRBJ1-6 . TRBV28 TRBD1 CASSSGQGFNSPLHF TGTGCCAGCAGTTCGGGACAGGGGTTTAATTCACCCCTCCACTTT
TRBJ1-2 . TRBV29-1 TRBD1 CSVDTGTGIFYGYTF TGCAGCGTCGATACCGGGACAGGGATTTTCTATGGCTACACCTTC
TRBJ2-1 few TRBV11-2 TRBD2 CASSSGGRAYNEQFF TGTGCCAGCAGCTCCGGCGGGAGGGCCTACAATGAGCAGTTCTTC
TRBJ2-1 many TRBV7-3 TRBD1 CASSGTGFRGDEQFF TGTGCCAGCAGCGGGACAGGGTTTCGAGGGGATGAGCAGTTCTTC
TRBJ2-3 many TRBV20-1 TRBD2 CSARGTSGRTDTQYF TGCAGTGCCAGGGGGACTAGCGGACGCACAGATACGCAGTATTTT
TRBJ2-1 . TRBV6-2/TRBV6-3 TRBD1 CASNYPGGAYNKQFF TGTGCCAGCAACTACCCAGGGGGCGCCTACAATAAGCAGTTCTTC
TRBJ2-7 many TRBV7-2 TRBD2 CASSPRSAGGYSYEQYF TGTGCCAGCAGCCCCCGCTCAGCGGGAGGGTACTCCTACGAGCAGTACTTC
TRBJ1-1 . TRBV7-9 . CAGSLKSGTEAFF TGTGCCGGCAGCTTAAAATCGGGGACTGAAGCTTTCTTT
TRBJ1-2 . TRBV5-1 . CASRQTPGPQGDYGYTF TGCGCCAGCAGGCAAACACCCGGGCCTCAAGGGGACTATGGCTACACCTTC
TRBJ2-5 . TRBV29-1 . CSVDGGLNYQETQYF TGCAGCGTTGACGGAGGATTAAACTACCAAGAGACCCAGTACTTC
TRBJ2-1 few TRBV29-1 . CSAALTGGNEQFF TGCAGCGCCGCCTTGACAGGAGGCAATGAGCAGTTCTTC
TRBJ1-6 . TRBV12-3/TRBV12-4 . CASSLRGADNSPLHF TGTGCCAGCAGTTTACGGGGCGCCGATAATTCACCCCTCCACTTT